One T cell receptor (beta chain) is described in this entry. The sample is drawn from a study of blood T cell repertoires in COVID-19. Study at large: COVID-19 samples, acute and convalescent, were from the United States, Italy and Spain. Nucleic acid was either cDNA or gDNA, and it came from T cells, B-cell-depleted T cells, or PBMCs.

Original methodology: Amplification of reference gene primers was used by the study to estimate nucleated cell counts. The table came from immunoSEQ multiplex PCR; TCRdb's copy has only in-frame clones and leaves some out. Clonal size and the V and J genes are those of that table, whereas D and trimming came from the DNA. The sample records approximately 150,000 clones, around 83% being singletons. This clonotype originated in a woman in her sixties with acute or convalescent COVID-19. Input material: peripheral blood.

CDR3 sequence: CASSRTGGGSGYTF. The CDR3 nucleotides are TGTGCCAGCAGTAGAACAGGGGGCGGGAGTGGCTACACCTTC. The V gene is TRBV6-5, the J gene TRBJ1-2; 9 bases align to TRBD1. This CDR3 region has 14 residues. After removal of 5 bases from V and 7 bases from J, the junction contained 8 bases not matched to a gene. Germline V lookup: CDR1 MNHEY, CDR2 SVGAGI.